Shown below are 32 T cell receptor beta chains from a single sample sequenced in a study of blood T cell repertoires in COVID-19 (dated by TCRdb to 2020 to 2022). Preparation of the library involved the immunoSEQ multiplex PCR assay. TCRdb re-hosts the immuneACCESS table, in-frame sequences only. Its copies lack some clones; in the studies checked, an unresolved V gene accounts for under half of them, and the cause for the rest is not known. For this sample there are a few hundred thousand clones; nearly 90% appear just once. In total, the top ten clones hold 3.5% to 4.5% of the sample. Material for sequencing was PBMCs or T cells enriched from blood (not recorded which). Receptor source: a woman between 18 and 30 years old with acute COVID-19.

Note on this clone: A junction end diverges from the germline sequence, so it may reflect a read error. The V call is TRBV7-7, the J call TRBJ2-5; TRBD2 agrees at 10 bases. In germline, CDR1 is SSHAT, CDR2 FNYEAQ (reference sequence). The CDR3 length is 16 residues. Written as DNA, the CDR3 is TGTGCTAGCAGCTTAAGAGCGGGAGGGCCCGAAGAGACCCAGTACTTC. This translates into CASSLRAGGPEETQYF.

The DNA for the CDR3 is TGTGCCAGCAGTTTCGGCGGGTCGAGCTCCTACAATGAGCAGTTCTTC. It yields the protein CASSFGGSSSYNEQFF. The chain links TRBV28 to TRBJ2-1, with a tentative D call TRBD2 (5 bases). This CDR3 is built from 16 residues. V lost 3 bases and J 0 bases, leaving 12 bases between the germline ends. Per the germline V gene, CDR1 is MDHEN and CDR2 is SYDVKM. The variable domain in full, completed from reference TRBV28 and TRBJ2-1, reads DVKVTQSSRYLVKRTGEKVFLECVQDMDHENMFWYRQDPGLGLRLIYFSYDVKMKEKGDIPEGYSVSREKKERFSLILESASTNQTSMYLCASSFGGSSSYNEQFFGPGTRLTVL.

This chain uses TRBV7-9 with TRBJ2-1; 8 bases line up with TRBD1. CDR1 SEHNR and CDR2 FQNEAQ come from the germline V gene (reference sequence). This CDR3 has 16 amino acids. The V and J ends lost 5 bases and 0 bases, in that order; junction bases with no gene match: 6. CDR3 in DNA: TGTGCCAGCAGCCCCACAGGGGGAGACTCCTACAATGAGCAGTTCTTC. It yields the protein CASSPTGGDSYNEQFF. Complete variable domain (other parts from reference TRBV7-9 and TRBJ2-1): DTGVSQNPRHKITKRGQNVTFRCDPISEHNRLYWYRQTLGQGPEFLTYFQNEAQLEKSRLLSDRFSAERPKGSFSTLEIQRTEQGDSAMYLCASSPTGGDSYNEQFFGPGTRLTVL.

The chain combines TRBV12-3 or TRBV12-4 with TRBJ2-2; D gene uncertain. The CDR3 loop spans 12 amino acids. Trimming cost V 6 bases and J 2 bases, with 4 bases left between them. CDR3 region: CASSINTGELFF. In nucleotides, the CDR3 is TGTGCCAGCAGCATTAACACCGGGGAGCTGTTTTTT.

CDR3: CASRGTGWVNEQYF. CDR3 nucleotides: TGTGCCAGCAGGGGGACAGGGTGGGTCAACGAGCAGTACTTC. This chain joins TRBV27 and TRBJ2-7; the match to TRBD1 covers 9 bases. With 6 bases clipped from V and 5 bases from J, the junction kept 8 bases outside the gene matches. Germline loops: CDR1 MNHEY, CDR2 SMNVEV (reference sequence). The CDR3 covers 14 residues.

V and J are TRBV11-3 and TRBJ1-5; 10 positions match TRBD1. Germline assignment: CDR1 SGHNT and CDR2 YENEEA. With V trimmed by 2 bases and J by 7 bases, 20 bases remained unmatched. This CDR3 contains 20 residues. The CDR3 DNA follows: TGTGCCAGCAGCTTACCCGGACTTTCGGGACAGGGGATGTCGAACCAGCCCCAGCATTTT. The encoded protein is CASSLPGLSGQGMSNQPQHF. Looking up the rest from reference TRBV11-3 and TRBJ1-5 gives the full variable domain: EAGVVQSPRYKIIEKKQPVAFWCNPISGHNTLYWYLQNLGQGPELLIRYENEEAVDDSQLPKDRFSAERLKGVDSTLKIQPAELGDSAVYLCASSLPGLSGQGMSNQPQHFGDGTRLSIL.

The rearrangement joins TRBV9 to TRBJ2-1; 8 bases are a match to TRBD1. This CDR3 region has 16 residues. Germline values: CDR1 SGDLS, CDR2 YYNGEE. V was pared by 3 bases and J by 0 bases, with 5 bases of the junction left unmatched. The CDR3 DNA is TGTGCCAGCAGCGCAACAGGGGGGAGCTCCTACAATGAGCAGTTCTTC. This encodes CASSATGGSSYNEQFF. The variable domain in full, completed from reference TRBV9 and TRBJ2-1, reads DSGVTQTPKHLITATGQRVTLRCSPRSGDLSVYWYQQSLDQGLQFLIQYYNGEERAKGNILERFSAQQFPDLHSELNLSSLELGDSALYFCASSATGGSSYNEQFFGPGTRLTVL.

The genes are TRBV6-5 and TRBJ2-7; no clear D gene. Germline loops: CDR1 MNHEY, CDR2 SVGAGI. V was cut by 4 bases and J by 6 bases, with 19 bases left in between. The CDR3 sequence is 15 residues long. This CDR3 is CASSSLPTLVGEQYF. CDR3 sequence (DNA): TGTGCCAGCAGTTCCCTCCCGACATTAGTCGGCGAGCAGTACTTC.

The V gene is TRBV11-2, the J gene TRBJ2-7, with 7 bases fitting TRBD2. The CDR3 is made up of 14 amino acids. The J segment lost 0 bases and the V segment lost 5 bases, leaving 4 bases of the junction unmatched. Germline V gene sequence: CDR1 SGHAT, CDR2 FQNNGV. The CDR3, as DNA: TGTGCCAGCAGCGTACTAGCGCGCTCCTACGAGCAGTACTTC. Its translation is CASSVLARSYEQYF. The whole variable domain, filled in from reference TRBV11-2 and TRBJ2-7, reads EAGVAQSPRYKIIEKRQSVAFWCNPISGHATLYWYQQILGQGPKLLIQFQNNGVVDDSQLPKDRFSAERLKGVDSTLKIQPAKLEDSAVYLCASSVLARSYEQYFGPGTRLTVT.

The rearrangement joins TRBV12-5 to TRBJ1-4; 7 bases match TRBD1. V was pared by 0 bases and J by 7 bases, with 14 bases of the junction left unmatched. The CDR3 covers 18 residues. CDR1 is LGHNT and CDR2 is FRNRAP in the germline V gene. CDR3 in DNA: TGTGCTAGTGGTTTGGTTCCCTCGGGACAGAGGTATGGTGAAAAACTGTTTTTT. Residues: CASGLVPSGQRYGEKLFF.

This chain uses TRBV3-1 (or the pseudogene TRBV3-2) with TRBJ1-1; no clear D gene. CDR1 and CDR2 (germline): LGHDT, YNNKEL (reference sequence). The CDR3 runs to 14 residues. V lost 3 bases to trimming and J lost 0 bases, with 8 bases between them. The CDR3 here is CASSQFILNTEAFF. CDR3 DNA: TGTGCCAGCAGCCAGTTTATCCTGAACACTGAAGCTTTCTTT.

The rearrangement links TRBV19 to TRBJ1-1; no clear D. Germline lookup yields CDR1 LNHDA and CDR2 SQIVND (reference sequence). The CDR3 is 14 amino acids. Trimming pared 5 bases from V and 1 base from J, leaving 11 bases between. The CDR3 protein is CASSSAAKNTEAFF. The DNA of the CDR3 is TGTGCCAGTAGTTCGGCGGCGAAGAACACTGAAGCTTTCTTT.

V is TRBV11-2 and J is TRBJ1-2; 9 positions match TRBD1. The CDR3 sequence is 13 residues long. The germline V gene has CDR1 SGHAT and CDR2 FQNNGV. V lost 10 bases, J lost 3 bases, and 6 bases stayed unmatched. The CDR3 is CAIRTGVYYGYTF. CDR3 nucleotides: TGTGCCATCCGGACAGGGGTCTACTATGGCTACACCTTC.

The rearrangement uses TRBV19 and TRBJ1-5, with D possibly being TRBD1 (5 bases). Trimming pared 6 bases from V and 0 bases from J, leaving 15 bases between. Germline V CDR1 and CDR2: LNHDA, SQIVND (reference sequence). This CDR3 has 16 amino acids. The CDR3 sequence is CASSRRGGDSNQPQHF. CDR3 sequence (DNA): TGTGCCAGTAGCCGCCGCGGAGGGGATAGCAATCAGCCCCAGCATTTT.

The V call is TRBV7-3, the J call TRBJ2-1, with 8 bases matching TRBD1. Germline loops: CDR1 SGHTA, CDR2 FQGTGA. With V trimmed by 5 bases and J by 1 base, 4 bases remained unmatched. CDR3 length equals 15 residues. CDR3 protein: CASSPRQGSYNEQFF. In nucleotides, the CDR3 is TGTGCCAGCAGCCCCCGACAGGGGTCCTACAATGAGCAGTTCTTC.

The genes are TRBV7-9 and TRBJ2-7; D unresolved. Germline lookup yields CDR1 SEHNR and CDR2 FQNEAQ (reference sequence). The CDR3 sequence is 12 residues long. The V end was cut by 4 bases, the J end by 7 bases, with 11 bases between. This CDR3 is CASSSPPGEQYF. The CDR3 DNA follows: TGTGCCAGCAGCTCTCCCCCCGGGGAGCAGTACTTC.

The rearrangement uses TRBV30 and TRBJ1-1, with D possibly matching TRBD1 (5 bases). V lost 2 bases and J lost 8, with 12 bases in between. This CDR3 is 12 amino acids long. Germline values: CDR1 GTSNPN, CDR2 SVGIG (reference sequence). CDR3 in amino acids: CAWSWGLGEAFF. The DNA of the CDR3 is TGTGCCTGGAGTTGGGGACTGGGCGAAGCTTTCTTT. The whole variable domain, remainder taken from reference TRBV30 and TRBJ1-1, is SQTIHQWPATLVQPVGSPLSLECTVEGTSNPNLYWYRQAAGRGLQLLFYSVGIGQISSEVPQNLSASRPQDRQFILSSKKLLLSDSGFYLCAWSWGLGEAFFGQGTRLTVV.

The chain links TRBV14 to TRBJ1-1; TRBD1 matches at 9 bases. The CDR3 loop spans 15 amino acids. Germline V lookup: CDR1 SGHDN, CDR2 FVKESK. With 2 bases clipped from V and 4 bases from J, the junction kept 5 bases outside the gene matches. CDR3 region: CASSQPGQGTTEAFF. CDR3 DNA: TGTGCCAGCAGCCAACCGGGACAGGGCACCACTGAAGCTTTCTTT.

V gene TRBV19 combines with J gene TRBJ2-1; TRBD2 agrees at 7 bases. The CDR3 is made up of 18 amino acids. Unmatched junction bases numbered 13, after V lost 3 bases and J lost 2 bases. Germline V CDR1 and CDR2: LNHDA, SQIVND (reference sequence). This CDR3 reads CASSMLVGGSPPYNEQFF. For the CDR3, the DNA is TGTGCCAGTAGTATGCTTGTGGGCGGGAGTCCCCCCTACAATGAGCAGTTCTTC.

V usage is TRBV9 and J usage is TRBJ1-2, with D perhaps TRBD1 (6 bases). Per germline, CDR1 SGDLS and CDR2 YYNGEE. This CDR3 region has 15 residues. The V end lost 4 bases, the J end lost 1 base, and 14 bases lay between the germline ends. Here the CDR3 DNA reads TGTGCCAGCAGCCCTACGACAGGTCTTAACTATGGCTACACCTTC. This translates into CASSPTTGLNYGYTF.

This chain joins TRBV21-1 and TRBJ2-2; the table's D call TRBD2 went unverified against the DNA. TRBV21-1 is termed a pseudogene. The CDR3 has 16 amino acids. CDR3 coding DNA: TGTGCCAGCAGCAGTTTCGGGGGGCAGAACACCGGGGAGCTGTTTTTT. Amino acids: CASSSFGGQNTGELFF.

V gene TRBV9 combines with J gene TRBJ2-2; TRBD2 is a possible D gene (6 bases). V was pared by 3 bases and J by 3 bases, with 15 bases between. Germline V gives CDR1 SGDLS, CDR2 YYNGEE. The CDR3 sequence is 16 residues long. CDR3 DNA sequence: TGTGCCAGCAGCGAGAGTCGGGGGTCGTACACCGGGGAGCTGTTTTTT. Its protein is CASSESRGSYTGELFF.

This clone was recorded only once. The chain has TRBV5-4 and TRBJ1-5; 7 bases fit TRBD1. The V gene end was trimmed by 0 bases and the J gene end by 4 bases; junction bases not matched to a gene: 4. CDR1 and CDR2 from the germline V gene are SGHNT and YYREEE (reference sequence). This CDR3 has 15 residues. CDR3 DNA sequence: TGTGCCAGCAGCTTGGGAGGGACAGTTAATCAGCCCCAGCATTTT. Its translation is CASSLGGTVNQPQHF.

V is TRBV9 and J is TRBJ2-7, with D possibly being TRBD2 (6 bases). Germline CDR1 is SGDLS and CDR2 is YYNGEE. The CDR3 spans 14 residues. Trimming took 4 bases from V and 2 from J, leaving 13 bases between them. This CDR3 is CASSPRDSTYEQYF. The CDR3 DNA follows: TGTGCCAGCAGCCCCCGGGACTCTACCTACGAGCAGTACTTC. Full variable domain (rest looked up from reference TRBV9 and TRBJ2-7): DSGVTQTPKHLITATGQRVTLRCSPRSGDLSVYWYQQSLDQGLQFLIQYYNGEERAKGNILERFSAQQFPDLHSELNLSSLELGDSALYFCASSPRDSTYEQYFGPGTRLTVT.

The rearrangement links TRBV19 to TRBJ2-7; D not resolved. This CDR3 has 16 residues. Trimming took 2 bases from V and 4 from J, leaving 18 bases between them. Per germline, CDR1 LNHDA and CDR2 SQIVND (reference sequence). The CDR3 nucleotides are TGTGCCAGTAGTATATACCTTGGGCAGGCAGAATACGAGCAGTACTTC. It specifies CASSIYLGQAEYEQYF.

The chain combines TRBV19 with TRBJ1-1; TRBD1 is a possible D gene (6 bases). Germline CDR1 reads LNHDA; CDR2 reads SQIVND (reference sequence). The CDR3 loop spans 13 amino acids. V was clipped by 6 bases and J by 9 bases, with 17 bases between them. The CDR3 spells CASSPATGQKAFF. DNA of the CDR3: TGTGCCAGTAGCCCTGCCACAGGGCAGAAAGCTTTCTTT.

The chain combines TRBV4-1 with TRBJ2-7, with 9 bases matching TRBD1. Trimming cost V 0 bases and J 5 bases; bases outside gene matches: 8. The germline gives CDR1 MGHRA, CDR2 YSYEKL. This CDR3 has 16 residues. CDR3 coding DNA: TGCGCCAGCAGCCAAGATCCCGGGACAGGGACTAACGAGCAGTACTTC. As protein: CASSQDPGTGTNEQYF.

DNA for the CDR3: TGTGCCAGTAGTATTCTTTGGGGGACTCAGGCGTACAATGAGCAGTTCTTC. Its translation is CASSILWGTQAYNEQFF. The V call is TRBV19, the J call TRBJ2-1; TRBD2 is a possible D gene (6 bases). This CDR3 is 17 amino acids long. V shed 3 bases and J shed 4 bases, with 19 bases lying between them. Germline CDR1 reads LNHDA; CDR2 reads SQIVND (reference sequence).

The rearrangement uses TRBV27 and TRBJ2-1, with 8 bases fitting TRBD2. The CDR3 extends over 14 amino acids. The V segment lost 11 bases and the J segment 4 bases; nucleotides outside the gene matches: 10. The germline V gene has CDR1 MNHEY and CDR2 SMNVEV (reference sequence). The CDR3 region is CACAGRGVYNEQFF. CDR3 DNA: TGTGCCTGCGCGGGGCGGGGGGTTTACAATGAGCAGTTCTTC.

J is TRBJ1-2 and V is TRBV29-1; 7 nucleotides align to TRBD1. Germline loops: CDR1 SQVTM, CDR2 ANQGSEA. This CDR3 is built from 16 residues. With V trimmed by 4 bases and J by 4 bases, 15 bases remained unmatched. CDR3 in amino acids: CSVGGSTGTAVYGYTF. The CDR3 DNA is TGCAGCGTTGGCGGCTCGACCGGGACAGCAGTCTATGGCTACACCTTC.

Details on this clone: Other DNA variants within this sample encode the same CDR3. V gene TRBV10-3 combines with J gene TRBJ1-2; D possibly corresponds to TRBD1 (5 bases). The V gene's germline CDR1 is ENHRY and CDR2 SYGVKD. The CDR3 is 11 residues long. Trimming cost V 7 bases and J 6 bases, with 9 bases left between them. The CDR3, as DNA: TGTGCCATCACCGGGGGGGATGGCTACACCTTC. It translates to CAITGGDGYTF.

A single count supports this clone. The rearrangement joins TRBV9 to TRBJ1-1; D possibly corresponds to TRBD1 (6 bases). CDR1 is SGDLS and CDR2 is YYNGEE in the germline V gene. Trimming removed 0 bases at V and 4 bases at J, with 19 bases between. The CDR3 runs 17 residues. The CDR3 region is CASSVGSQGLVSTEAFF. The CDR3 DNA reads TGTGCCAGCAGCGTAGGGTCCCAGGGGTTGGTTAGCACTGAAGCTTTCTTT.